The 10 T cell receptor beta chains in this list originate from one sample, sequenced in a study of blood T cell repertoires in COVID-19. Sequencing was performed with immunoSEQ multiplex PCR; in TCRdb, only in-frame clones are kept and a portion is missing. The sample includes 150,000 or so clones, roughly 84% of them seen just once. The sequenced sample consisted of peripheral blood. These receptor sequences come from a man aged 18 to 35 with active or convalescent COVID-19.

The V call is TRBV2, the J call TRBJ1-1, with 7 bases aligning to TRBD1. V was clipped by 4 bases and J by 10 bases; unmatched bases: 3. CDR1 and CDR2 from the germline V gene are SNHLY and FYNNEI. The CDR3 extends over 11 amino acids. CDR3 amino acids: CASSVQGRAFF. For the CDR3, the DNA is TGTGCCAGCAGTGTACAGGGGCGAGCTTTCTTT.

This rearrangement joins TRBV5-1 to TRBJ2-7, with D maybe TRBD2 (6 bases). Germline lookup yields CDR1 SGHRS and CDR2 YFSETQ. The length of the CDR3 is 14 residues. The ends were cut back, 3 bases at V and 2 bases at J, with 12 bases in the middle. CDR3 amino acids: CASSYSGGTYEQYF. The CDR3 coding sequence is TGCGCCAGCAGCTATAGCGGAGGGACCTACGAGCAGTACTTC.

The chain is built from TRBV6-2 or TRBV6-3 and TRBJ2-1; the match to TRBD2 covers 9 bases. Germline-derived CDR1 and CDR2 are MNHEY and SVGEGT. J was trimmed by 4 bases and V by 4 bases; bases with no gene match: 11. The CDR3 consists of 17 residues. CDR3 amino acids: CASSFDPLAGLYNEQFF. CDR3 DNA: TGTGCCAGCAGTTTTGATCCTCTAGCGGGATTATACAATGAGCAGTTCTTC.

This chain joins TRBV28 and TRBJ2-7; 8 bases align to TRBD1. The germline CDR1 and CDR2 sequences are MDHEN and SYDVKM. The CDR3 sequence is 13 residues long. With V trimmed by 5 bases and J by 9 bases, 9 bases remained unmatched. Here the CDR3 reads CASSLGTGISQYF. The CDR3 DNA sequence: TGTGCCAGCAGTCTCGGGACAGGCATATCGCAGTACTTC.

The CDR3 nucleotides read TGTGCCAGCAGCTATTCAGGGGGCCAAGAGACCCAGTACTTC. Its translation is CASSYSGGQETQYF. The chain joins TRBV2 to TRBJ2-5; 7 nucleotides match TRBD1. The germline CDR1 and CDR2 sequences are SNHLY and FYNNEI. There are 14 residues in the CDR3. V was clipped by 6 bases and J by 1 base; unmatched bases: 5.

The chain joins TRBV19 to TRBJ1-6; 7 bases line up with TRBD1. The CDR3 spans 14 residues. Losses at the gene ends were 5 bases for V and 5 bases for J; bases not matched to a gene: 3. The germline V gene has CDR1 LNHDA and CDR2 SQIVND (reference sequence). The DNA for the CDR3 is TGTGCCAGTAGTGGGGACAGAGATAATTCACCCCTCCACTTT. Its translation is CASSGDRDNSPLHF.

The rearrangement uses TRBV24-1 and TRBJ2-5; D ambiguous. Per germline, CDR1 KGHDR and CDR2 SFDVKD. This CDR3 has 15 amino acids. With 3 bases removed from V and 3 bases from J, the gap between germline ends came to 13 bases. The CDR3 coding sequence is TGTGCCACCAGTGATCCACAGACGCGTAAAGAGACCCAGTACTTC. Its translation: CATSDPQTRKETQYF.

The chain carries TRBV18 and TRBJ2-1; the match to TRBD2 covers 8 bases. Trimming cost V 6 bases and J 6 bases; bases outside gene matches: 16. There are 17 residues in the CDR3. Germline CDR1 and CDR2: KGHSH and LQKENI. As DNA, the CDR3 is TGTGCCAGCTCGACCAATATCGCCGAGACTAGCGCCAATGAGCAGTTCTTC. Translated, it gives CASSTNIAETSANEQFF. The whole variable domain, filled in from reference TRBV18 and TRBJ2-1, reads NAGVMQNPRHLVRRRGQEARLRCSPMKGHSHVYWYRQLPEEGLKFMVYLQKENIIDESGMPKERFSAEFPKEGPSILRIQQVVRGDSAAYFCASSTNIAETSANEQFFGPGTRLTVL.

The V call is TRBV28, the J call TRBJ1-1, with D perhaps TRBD1 (5 bases). V was cut by 0 bases and J by 4 bases, with 15 bases left in between. The CDR3 loop spans 16 amino acids. Germline CDR1 reads MDHEN; CDR2 reads SYDVKM. CDR3 residues: CASSLWGGVKGTEAFF. As DNA, the CDR3 is TGTGCCAGCAGTTTATGGGGGGGGGTTAAGGGCACTGAAGCTTTCTTT.

The V and J genes are TRBV30 and TRBJ2-1, with TRBD1 identical over 7 bases. Germline values: CDR1 GTSNPN, CDR2 SVGIG (reference sequence). V trimming: 0 bases; J trimming: 12 bases; junction bases outside the gene matches: 14. The CDR3 has 15 residues. The CDR3 protein is CAWSVQGIRPIGQFF. The CDR3, as DNA: TGTGCCTGGAGTGTACAGGGGATTCGACCGATAGGGCAGTTCTTC.